This T cell receptor (beta chain) was retrieved from a study of graft-versus-host responses after intestinal transplantation. Assay used: immunoSEQ multiplex PCR; TCRdb lists only in-frame clones, some missing. The sample has tens of thousands of clones; 85% to 95% are singletons. On this clone itself: Its antigen remains unidentified.

The germline gives CDR1 SEHNR, CDR2 FQNEAQ (reference sequence). The CDR3 covers 15 residues. V trimming: 5 bases; J trimming: 3 bases; junction bases outside the gene matches: 8. The chain combines TRBV7-9 with TRBJ2-7; 9 bases are a match to TRBD1. The starting material was unstimulated CD8+ T cells sorted from spleen or lymph node cells, obtained before transplant. The sequence was obtained from a human donor who was the organ donor for an intestinal transplant. CDR3 coding DNA: TGTGCCAGCAGCCGGATTTTGGGACAGGGCTACGAGCAGTACTTC. Its protein product is CASSRILGQGYEQYF.